This T cell receptor (beta chain) was documented in a study of blood T cell repertoires in COVID-19. Study details: Acute-phase and convalescent COVID-19 samples originated in the United States, Italy and Spain.

Using immunoSEQ multiplex PCR, the repertoire was profiled, and TCRdb retains in-frame clones only, with some absent. The table includes 150,000 to 180,000 clones, 75% to 90% detected once. Germline V gives CDR1 SGHTA, CDR2 FQGNSA. This CDR3 has 18 amino acids. V was clipped by 8 bases and J by 0 bases; unmatched bases: 14. What was sequenced was peripheral blood. The clonotype originates from a woman in her thirties or forties with acute or convalescent COVID-19. V gene TRBV7-2 combines with J gene TRBJ2-7; TRBD2 agrees at 12 bases. The CDR3 reads CASGTGLAGLYLSYEQYF. The CDR3 DNA reads as TGTGCCAGCGGGACGGGACTAGCGGGCCTCTACCTCTCCTACGAGCAGTACTTC.